Listed here are 9 T cell receptor beta chains from one sample, sequenced in a study of CXCR3-negative and CXCR3-positive naive CD8 T cells. UMI-labeled 5' RACE TRB cDNA libraries were prepared from the cells. After re-calling the 5' RACE reads, TCRdb lists one entry per CDR3 protein, DNA absent. The specimen's table records about 130,000 distinct CDR3 sequences. The sample was naive CXCR3- CD8+ T cells from blood. Subset given: CD45RO-CCR7+CD27+CD95- naive CD8+ T cells lacking CXCR3 (TNR3-). The receptors were sampled from a human donor in good health. Some clones in this sample may be carry-over from other donors' samples.

This clonotype is classed as medium-sized by frequency. This rearrangement joins TRBV11-3 to TRBJ2-1; TCRdb's D call, TRBD2, is unchecked because there is no DNA. CDR3 length equals 15 residues. CDR1 is SGHNT and CDR2 is YENEEA in the germline V gene. CDR3: CASSGGTSGYNEQFF.

The chain has TRBV6-5 and TRBJ2-4; there is no DNA to check the TCRdb D call of TRBD1. The CDR3 spans 13 residues. Looked up from germline, CDR1 is MNHEY and CDR2 is SVGAGI. CDR3 protein: CASSPDRGDIQYF.

The J gene is TRBJ2-1, the V gene TRBV27; TCRdb picks TRBD1, but there is no DNA to check that call. Germline CDR1 is MNHEY and CDR2 is SMNVEV (reference sequence). The CDR3 totals 18 residues. This CDR3 is CASSFAAGEWDSYNEQFF.

The chain employs TRBV6-2 or TRBV6-3 and TRBJ1-6. The CDR3 runs to 16 residues. Germline V gene lookup returns CDR1 MNHEY and CDR2 SVGEGT. The CDR3 sequence: CASSYDVRVDNSPLHF.

This chain links TRBV28 with TRBJ1-2; the TRBD1 assignment by TCRdb is unverifiable without DNA. Germline V gives CDR1 MDHEN, CDR2 SYDVKM. The CDR3 is 13 residues long. The CDR3 sequence: CATLTRVNYGYTF.

This chain connects TRBV7-9 to TRBJ2-7; TCRdb's D gene call, TRBD2, goes unchecked for lack of DNA. Germline V lookup: CDR1 SEHNR, CDR2 FQNEAQ (reference sequence). The CDR3 has 16 amino acids. This CDR3 reads CASSFLLAGTSYEQYF.

The chain combines TRBV20-1 with TRBJ2-1; the TRBD1 assignment by TCRdb is unverifiable without DNA. CDR1 and CDR2 (germline): DFQATT, SNEGSKA (reference sequence). CDR3 length equals 13 residues. CDR3 residues: CSARFRGLNEQFF.

The chain has TRBV13 and TRBJ1-5; the D call from TCRdb, TRBD1, cannot be confirmed without DNA. The CDR3 is 14 residues long. Germline CDR1 is PRHDT and CDR2 is FYEKMQ (reference sequence). CDR3: CASSYGQAGQPQHF.

The J gene is TRBJ1-1, the V gene TRBV6-1; TCRdb proposes TRBD1, but this gene call is untestable without DNA. The CDR3 consists of 17 residues. Germline CDR1 and CDR2: MNHNS and SASEGT. This CDR3 reads CASSAGTFDGSNTEAFF.